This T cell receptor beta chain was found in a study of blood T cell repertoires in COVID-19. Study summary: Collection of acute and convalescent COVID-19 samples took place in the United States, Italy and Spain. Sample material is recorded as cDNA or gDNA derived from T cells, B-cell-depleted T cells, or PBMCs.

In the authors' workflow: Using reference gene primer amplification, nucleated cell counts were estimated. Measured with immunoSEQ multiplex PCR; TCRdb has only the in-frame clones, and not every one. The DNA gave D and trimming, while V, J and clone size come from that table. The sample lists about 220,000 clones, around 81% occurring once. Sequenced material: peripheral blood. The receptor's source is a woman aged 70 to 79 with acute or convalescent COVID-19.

The CDR3 here is CASSIVSQGGGQPQHF. The CDR3 DNA reads TGTGCCAGTAGTATAGTCTCGCAGGGGGGTGGCCAGCCCCAGCATTTT. This chain uses TRBV19 with TRBJ1-5; 7 bases fit TRBD1. The CDR3 is made up of 16 amino acids. Trimming took 1 base from V and 7 from J; bases not matched to a gene: 10. Germline CDR1 reads LNHDA; CDR2 reads SQIVND (reference sequence).